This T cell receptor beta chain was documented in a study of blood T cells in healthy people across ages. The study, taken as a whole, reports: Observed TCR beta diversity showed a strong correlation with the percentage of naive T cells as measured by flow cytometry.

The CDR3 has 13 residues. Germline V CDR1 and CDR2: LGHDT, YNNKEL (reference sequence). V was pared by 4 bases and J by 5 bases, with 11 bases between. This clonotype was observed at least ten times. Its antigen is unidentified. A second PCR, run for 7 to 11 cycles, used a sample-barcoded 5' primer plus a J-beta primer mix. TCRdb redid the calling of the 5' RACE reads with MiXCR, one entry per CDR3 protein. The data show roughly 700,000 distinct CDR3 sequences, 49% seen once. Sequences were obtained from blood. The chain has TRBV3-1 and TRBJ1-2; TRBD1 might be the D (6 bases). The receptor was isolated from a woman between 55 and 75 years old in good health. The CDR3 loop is CASSPQGPYGYTF. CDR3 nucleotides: TGTGCCAGCAGCCCACAGGGCCCTTATGGCTACACCTTC.